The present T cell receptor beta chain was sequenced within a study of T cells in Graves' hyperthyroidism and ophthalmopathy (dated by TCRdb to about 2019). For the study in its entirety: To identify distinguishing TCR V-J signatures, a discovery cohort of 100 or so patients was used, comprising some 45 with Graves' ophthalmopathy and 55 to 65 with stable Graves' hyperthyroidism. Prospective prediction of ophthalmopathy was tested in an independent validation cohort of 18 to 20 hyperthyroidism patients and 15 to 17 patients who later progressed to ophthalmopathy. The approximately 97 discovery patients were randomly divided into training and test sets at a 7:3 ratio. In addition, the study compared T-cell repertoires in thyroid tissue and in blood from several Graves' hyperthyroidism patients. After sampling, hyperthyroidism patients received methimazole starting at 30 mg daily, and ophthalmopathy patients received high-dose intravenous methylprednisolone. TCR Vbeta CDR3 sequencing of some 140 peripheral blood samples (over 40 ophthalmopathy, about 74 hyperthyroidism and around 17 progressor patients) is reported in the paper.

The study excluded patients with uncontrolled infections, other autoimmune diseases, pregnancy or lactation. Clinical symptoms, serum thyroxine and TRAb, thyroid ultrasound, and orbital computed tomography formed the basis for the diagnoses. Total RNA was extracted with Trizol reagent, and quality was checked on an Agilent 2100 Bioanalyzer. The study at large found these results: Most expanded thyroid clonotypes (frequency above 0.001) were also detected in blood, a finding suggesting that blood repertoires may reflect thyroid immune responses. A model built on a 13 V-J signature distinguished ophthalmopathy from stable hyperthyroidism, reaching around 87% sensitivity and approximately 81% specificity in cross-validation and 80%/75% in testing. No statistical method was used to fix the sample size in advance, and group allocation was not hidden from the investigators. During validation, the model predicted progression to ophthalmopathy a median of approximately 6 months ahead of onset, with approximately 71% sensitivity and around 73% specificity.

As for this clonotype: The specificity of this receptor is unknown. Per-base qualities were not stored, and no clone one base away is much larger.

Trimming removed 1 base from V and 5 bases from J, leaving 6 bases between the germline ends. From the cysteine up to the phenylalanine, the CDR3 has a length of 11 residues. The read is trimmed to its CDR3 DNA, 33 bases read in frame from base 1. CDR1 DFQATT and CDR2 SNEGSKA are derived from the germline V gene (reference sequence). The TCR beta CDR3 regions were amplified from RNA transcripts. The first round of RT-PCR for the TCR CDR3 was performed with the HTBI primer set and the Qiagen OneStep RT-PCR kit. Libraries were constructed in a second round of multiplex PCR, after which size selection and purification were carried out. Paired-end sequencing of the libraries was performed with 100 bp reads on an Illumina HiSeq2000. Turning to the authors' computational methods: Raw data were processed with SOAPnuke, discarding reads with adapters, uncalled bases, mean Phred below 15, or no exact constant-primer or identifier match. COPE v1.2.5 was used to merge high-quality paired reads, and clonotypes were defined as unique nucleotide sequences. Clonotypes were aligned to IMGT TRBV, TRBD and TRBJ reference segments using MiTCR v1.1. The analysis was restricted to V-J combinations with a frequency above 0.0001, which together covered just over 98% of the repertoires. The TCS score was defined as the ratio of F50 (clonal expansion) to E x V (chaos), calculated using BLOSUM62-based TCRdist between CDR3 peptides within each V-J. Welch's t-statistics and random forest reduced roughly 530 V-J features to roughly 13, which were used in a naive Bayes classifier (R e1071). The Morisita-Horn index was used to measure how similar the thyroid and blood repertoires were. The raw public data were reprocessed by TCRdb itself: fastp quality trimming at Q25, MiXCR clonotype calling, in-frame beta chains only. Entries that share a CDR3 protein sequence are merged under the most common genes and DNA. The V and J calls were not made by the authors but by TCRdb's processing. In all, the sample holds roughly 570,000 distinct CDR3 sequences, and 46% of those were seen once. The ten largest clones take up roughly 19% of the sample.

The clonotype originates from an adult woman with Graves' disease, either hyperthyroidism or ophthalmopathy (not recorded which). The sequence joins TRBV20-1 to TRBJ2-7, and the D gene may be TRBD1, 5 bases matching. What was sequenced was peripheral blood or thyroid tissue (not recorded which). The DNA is TGCAGTGCTAGAGCCAGGGACGAGCAGTACTTC. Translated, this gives CSARARDEQYF.